This T cell receptor beta chain was captured by sequencing in a study of T cells after posttransplantation cyclophosphamide (dated by TCRdb to the mid-2010s). Regarding the study in general: Using TRB sequencing, the study followed how the T cell repertoire rebuilt after myeloablative bone marrow transplantation with posttransplantation cyclophosphamide given as GVHD prophylaxis. Because TRA and TRB clonality correlated tightly in under ten samples, the subsequent TCR analyses were limited to TRB only. Blood from all 35 or so PTCy patients with 1-year posttransplant specimens was subjected to TRB sequencing. In 3 patients, up to roughly 3 additional blood samples taken between 2 and 5.2 years after transplant also underwent TRB sequencing, as did pretransplant blood from 4 patients. Public TRB sequences were searched against a database of over 3,000 sequences associated with responses to pathogens, tumor antigens, self-antigens and alloantigens. Antigen receptor sequencing was done on samples from roughly 35 PTCy-treated patients and from approximately 15 related bone marrow donors of those patients. Overall results and qualifications from the work: Donor-recipient similarity was low at 1-2 months but increased during the first year, and donor CD8+ memory clones often dominated later blood repertoires. The TRB repertoires of T cells infiltrating skin or GI tract showed only limited overlap with the TRB repertoires of T cells in blood. Across 45 patients, TRB clonality was highly associated with recipient CMV seropositivity and CMV reactivation, and PTCy diversity was similar to diversity in CNI/methotrexate controls.

This clone was recorded at least ten times. Its cognate antigen has yet to be identified. It has no much larger one-base neighbor in the sample; base qualities were not kept. Sample treatment or condition, as interpreted from the label and publication: high-dose cyclophosphamide on days +3 and +4 as single-agent GVHD prophylaxis. For conditioning, the PTCy patients got busulfan and fludarabine, then a related or unrelated marrow graft, followed by cyclophosphamide on days +3 and +4. The PTCy-treated patients were enrolled in a prospective multi-institutional clinical trial. Mononuclear cells from peripheral blood and bone marrow were separated by Ficoll-Hypaque density centrifugation and then cryopreserved. Genomic DNA was used for TRB sequencing, which was performed with the immunoSEQ assay at survey resolution or with the hsTCRB kit. Per the authors' processing: The immunoSEQ software handled the initial read processing, while the LymphoSeq R package was used for the repertoire analyses. For each TRB dataset, clonality was calculated as 1 minus normalized Shannon entropy, and the Gini coefficient was computed as well. Phenotypes of unsorted samples were inferred by mapping TRB sequences from sorted subsets of the recipient or donor onto the same recipient's unsorted samples. TCRdb's version of the immuneACCESS table is confined to in-frame rearrangements and falls short of the full clone set. An unresolved V gene accounts for under half of the shortfall where checked; the remainder is of unknown origin. The DNA was the basis for D and trimming; V, J and clone size are from that table. The sample features about 25,000 clones, and none is a singleton. Of the sample, about 2% falls within the top ten clones.

Reading from cysteine to phenylalanine, the CDR3 counts 14 amino acids. Only CDR3 DNA is held: 42 bases, read in frame from base 1. V was cut back by 4 bases and J by 5 bases, leaving a gap of 14 bases between them. CDR1 and CDR2 are read off the germline V gene as MGHRA and YSYEKL. The sequence was collected from a male patient aged 18-30 years who received an allogeneic stem cell transplant from a related donor, was CMV-positive, and had no GVHD. In patients who had a transplant, some T cells may come from the graft donor. The V and J segments used are TRBV4-1 and TRBJ2-5; the D gene is perhaps TRBD2, from 6 matching bases. The source material was PBMCs, sampled after allogeneic stem cell transplant with posttransplant cyclophosphamide. The DNA sequence is TGCGCCAGCAGCCGCACGGGACTGCGGGAGACCCAGTACTTC. The translation is CASSRTGLRETQYF.